This T cell receptor beta chain was identified in a study of cytotoxic CD8 clonotypes in ibrutinib-treated CLL. The overall study: Patients: over 9 relapsed/refractory, approximately 16 treatment-naive, 17 to 18 IGHV unmutated. It was after a median around twelve months of treatment, range 6 to 36, that response samples were taken. Overall study results and limits: The study sampled sustained-remission and progressing patients at different times. Clonality measured at baseline exceeded age-matched healthy donors, tracking circulating CD8+ T-cell counts.

The repertoire was sequenced with immunoSEQ multiplex PCR; TCRdb's copy has only in-frame clones and lacks some. The data contain about 140,000 clones, roughly 77% of them singletons. V was cut by 4 bases and J by 2 bases, with 15 bases left in between. The CDR3 is 16 residues long. Germline V gene data show CDR1 as SGHDN and CDR2 as FVKESK. Comment on this clone: Its antigen is undetermined.

The clonotype comes from a human donor with chronic lymphocytic leukemia. The V gene is TRBV14, the J gene TRBJ1-3; TRBD1 is a possible D gene (6 bases). The sequences come from PBMCs, collected after 12 months of ibrutinib treatment. The CDR3 DNA is TGTGCCAGCAGCCCCTACCGGGGGCACCCTGGAAACACCATATATTTT. This gives the protein CASSPYRGHPGNTIYF.